The 8 T cell receptor beta chains in this list originate from one sample, sequenced in a study of technical replicates of blood from a few donors (TCRdb year 2017). The method behind the library was the immunoSEQ multiplex PCR assay. TCRdb obtained this table from immuneACCESS and retained in-frame rearrangements with V and J assigned. These tables miss some clones; where compared with another copy, unresolved V genes account for less than half of the shortfall, and the remainder is unexplained. The sample has roughly 93,000 clones on record, around 95% of them singletons. In total, the top ten clones hold approximately 0.21% of the sample. The sequencing sample was made of T cells isolated from PBMCs. These receptors were collected from a human donor in good health.

The genes are TRBV5-1 and TRBJ2-7; 7 nucleotides agree with TRBD2. Per the germline V gene, CDR1 is SGHRS and CDR2 is YFSETQ. J gave up 7 bases and V 3 bases, and 4 bases lay outside the gene matches. The CDR3 is 12 amino acids. CDR3 sequence reads: CASSWGGGEQYF. The CDR3 coding sequence is TGCGCCAGCAGCTGGGGGGGAGGGGAGCAGTACTTC.

Comments on this clone: Other DNA sequences in the sample encode the same CDR3. This sequence joins TRBV5-1 and TRBJ2-7; 9 positions match TRBD1. There are 14 residues in the CDR3. V shed 4 bases, J shed 1 base, and the junction held 3 bases outside the gene matches. Germline V CDR1 and CDR2: SGHRS, YFSETQ. This CDR3 reads CASSPGTGSYEQYF. The CDR3 bases are TGCGCCAGCAGCCCAGGGACAGGGTCCTACGAGCAGTACTTC. The full variable domain, completed using reference TRBV5-1 and TRBJ2-7, is KAGVTQTPRYLIKTRGQQVTLSCSPISGHRSVSWYQQTPGQGLQFLFEYFSETQRNKGNFPGRFSGRQFSNSRSEMNVSTLELGDSALYLCASSPGTGSYEQYFGPGTRLTVT.

V is TRBV11-2 and J is TRBJ2-1; TRBD2 might be the D (6 bases). CDR3 length: 15 residues. Trimming removed 5 bases from V and 6 bases from J, with 17 bases in between. Germline lookup yields CDR1 SGHAT and CDR2 FQNNGV. CDR3 region: CASSGRGLGTNEQFF. The CDR3, as DNA: TGTGCCAGCAGCGGTCGGGGACTCGGAACCAATGAGCAGTTCTTC. Drawing the rest from reference TRBV11-2 and TRBJ2-1, the complete variable domain is EAGVAQSPRYKIIEKRQSVAFWCNPISGHATLYWYQQILGQGPKLLIQFQNNGVVDDSQLPKDRFSAERLKGVDSTLKIQPAKLEDSAVYLCASSGRGLGTNEQFFGPGTRLTVL.

The rearrangement uses TRBV5-4 and TRBJ1-5; the D is unclear. Germline V gene lookup returns CDR1 SGHNT and CDR2 YYREEE (reference sequence). Trimming shortened V by 3 bases and J by 3 bases, and 10 bases separated the two germline ends. This CDR3 is 14 amino acids long. The CDR3 here is CASSSFGLNQPQHF. In nucleotides, the CDR3 is TGTGCCAGCAGCTCGTTTGGCCTCAATCAGCCCCAGCATTTT.

The V gene is TRBV10-1, the J gene TRBJ1-1; D remains ambiguous. CDR1 and CDR2 (germline): WNHNN, SYGVQD (reference sequence). V shed 1 base and J shed 1 base, with 4 bases lying between them. The CDR3 runs to 13 residues. In DNA, the CDR3 is TGCGCCAGCAGTGAGTACGGGAACACTGAAGCTTTCTTT. It translates to CASSEYGNTEAFF.

The chain recombines TRBV30 with TRBJ2-7; possibly TRBD1 for D (6 bases). Germline lookup yields CDR1 GTSNPN and CDR2 SVGIG (reference sequence). V was trimmed by 3 bases and J by 6 bases, leaving 12 bases between them. The CDR3 has 12 residues. The CDR3 spells CAWRETGPEQYF. For the CDR3, the DNA is TGTGCCTGGAGGGAAACAGGGCCCGAGCAGTACTTC. Looking up the rest from reference TRBV30 and TRBJ2-7 gives the full variable domain: SQTIHQWPATLVQPVGSPLSLECTVEGTSNPNLYWYRQAAGRGLQLLFYSVGIGQISSEVPQNLSASRPQDRQFILSSKKLLLSDSGFYLCAWRETGPEQYFGPGTRLTVT.

Regarding this clone: Germline and junction disagree at one end, which may indicate a read error. This chain links TRBV14 with TRBJ2-5, with 14 bases lining up with TRBD2. Per the germline V gene, CDR1 is SGHDN and CDR2 is FVKESK. This CDR3 contains 14 residues. This chain's CDR3 is CASSLRTSGGPSDF. CDR3 bases: TGTGCCAGCAGCCTGCGGACTAGCGGGGGGCCGTCGGACTTC.

The chain recombines TRBV7-2 with TRBJ2-7, with unresolved D. V was clipped by 3 bases and J by 3 bases, with 9 bases between them. There are 13 residues in the CDR3. Looked up from germline, CDR1 is SGHTA and CDR2 is FQGNSA. CDR3 DNA: TGTGCCAGCAGCTTCCCCCCCCACTACGAGCAGTACTTC. This encodes CASSFPPHYEQYF.